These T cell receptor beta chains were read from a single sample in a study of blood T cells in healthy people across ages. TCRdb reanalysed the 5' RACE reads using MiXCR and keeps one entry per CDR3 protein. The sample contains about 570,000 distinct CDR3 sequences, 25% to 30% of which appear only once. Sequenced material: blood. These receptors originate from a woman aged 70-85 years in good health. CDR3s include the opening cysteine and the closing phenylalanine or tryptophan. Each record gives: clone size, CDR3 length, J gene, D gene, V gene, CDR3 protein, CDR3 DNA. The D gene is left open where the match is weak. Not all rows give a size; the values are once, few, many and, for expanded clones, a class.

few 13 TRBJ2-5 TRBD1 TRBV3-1 CASSPTGVETQYF TGTGCCAGCAGCCCCACAGGGGTGGAGACCCAGTACTTC
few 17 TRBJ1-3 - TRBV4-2 CASSLTEGLRSGNTIYF TGTGCCAGCAGCCTTACCGAAGGGCTTCGCTCTGGAAACACCATATATTTT
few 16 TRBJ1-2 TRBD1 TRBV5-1 CASSPTTGGADYGYTF TGCGCCAGCAGCCCCACAACAGGGGGCGCCGACTATGGCTACACCTTC
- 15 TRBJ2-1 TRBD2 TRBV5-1 CASRLAGDNYNEQFF TGCGCCAGCAGACTAGCGGGAGACAATTACAATGAGCAGTTCTTC
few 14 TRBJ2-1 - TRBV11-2 CASSRGGEYNEQFF TGTGCCAGCAGCCGAGGTGGGGAGTACAATGAGCAGTTCTTC
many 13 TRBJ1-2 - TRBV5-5 CASSQDPNYGYTF TGTGCCAGCAGCCAGGATCCGAACTATGGCTACACCTTC
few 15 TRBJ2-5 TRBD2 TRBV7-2 CASSLGGTSGKTQYF TGTGCCAGCAGCTTAGGAGGGACTAGCGGAAAGACCCAGTACTTC
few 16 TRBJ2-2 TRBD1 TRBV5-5 CASSLFRDSAAGELFF TGTGCCAGCAGCCTATTCCGGGACAGTGCGGCCGGGGAGCTGTTTTTT
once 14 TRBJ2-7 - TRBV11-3 CASSFLASSYEQYF TGTGCCAGCAGCTTCCTCGCTAGTTCCTACGAGCAGTACTTC
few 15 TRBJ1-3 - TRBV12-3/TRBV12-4 CASSLGGVSGNTIYF TGTGCCAGCAGTTTAGGGGGTGTCTCTGGAAACACCATATATTTT